The next 5 T cell receptor beta chains were all read from a single sample in a study of graft-versus-host responses after intestinal transplantation. Method: immunoSEQ multiplex PCR; TCRdb's copy keeps in-frame clones and lacks some. This table has about 94,000 clones, about 91% appearing once. These receptors' antigens are unknown. The source material was unstimulated CD8+ T cells sorted from spleen or lymph node cells, sampled before intestinal transplant. Receptor source: a human donor who received an intestinal transplant.

This CDR3 reads CASSSRGLQNTEAFF. The CDR3 DNA reads TGTGCCAGCAGCTCAAGGGGGCTGCAGAACACTGAAGCTTTCTTT. The V gene is TRBV5-4, the J gene TRBJ1-1, with TRBD1 matching over 7 bases. The CDR3 sequence is 15 residues long. V trimming: 3 bases; J trimming: 1 base; junction bases outside the gene matches: 6. CDR1 and CDR2 from the germline V gene are SGHNT and YYREEE (reference sequence).

This chain uses TRBV6-5 with TRBJ2-7; 7 bases are shared with TRBD1. Germline values: CDR1 MNHEY, CDR2 SVGAGI. The CDR3 sequence is 14 residues long. V shed 5 bases and J 0 bases; nucleotides not matched to a gene: 4. CDR3 DNA sequence: TGTGCCAGCAGTCCCCGGGACAGCTCCTACGAGCAGTACTTC. Amino acid sequence: CASSPRDSSYEQYF.

This chain joins TRBV28 and TRBJ2-5; 9 bases fit TRBD1. CDR1 and CDR2 (germline): MDHEN, SYDVKM. The V and J ends lost 3 bases and 2 bases, in that order; junction bases with no gene match: 7. The CDR3 loop spans 16 amino acids. The CDR3 reads CASSLGQGFTQETQYF. CDR3 nucleotide sequence: TGTGCCAGCAGTTTGGGACAGGGATTCACACAAGAGACCCAGTACTTC.

The rearrangement uses TRBV7-9 and TRBJ2-2, with D unclear. V was cut by 5 bases and J by 3 bases, with 4 bases left in between. The CDR3 is made up of 12 amino acids. Germline V gene lookup returns CDR1 SEHNR and CDR2 FQNEAQ (reference sequence). The DNA of the CDR3 is TGTGCCAGCAGCCCGTACACCGGGGAGCTGTTTTTT. It yields the protein CASSPYTGELFF.

The rearrangement joins TRBV19 to TRBJ1-1; no clear D. Germline V gene lookup returns CDR1 LNHDA and CDR2 SQIVND (reference sequence). The length of the CDR3 is 14 residues. V was trimmed by 0 bases and J by 4 bases, leaving 9 bases between them. CDR3 bases: TGTGCCAGTAGTATAGATGAGGATGGCACTGAAGCTTTCTTT. Translation: CASSIDEDGTEAFF.